This T cell receptor beta chain was sequenced in a study of T cell responses to AZD1222 COVID-19 vaccine. Findings of the study overall: Repertoire sampling was restricted to post-peak T cell response timepoints. The donor cohort was predominantly white British with a female majority, and clonal diversity may have been underestimated. The study found vaccine-associated CD4 TCRs spanning spike, dominant at 160-218 and 743-854.

The table came from immunoSEQ multiplex PCR; TCRdb's copy has only in-frame clones and leaves some out. The table has 110,000 or so clones, approximately 89% seen once. Trimming removed 3 bases from V and 1 base from J, with 16 bases in between. Looked up from germline, CDR1 is SGHRS and CDR2 is YFSETQ. This CDR3 has 16 amino acids. With respect to this clone: Its antigen is still unknown.

The chain has TRBV5-1 and TRBJ1-1; TRBD1 might be the D (5 bases). Sample: peripheral blood, taken 28 days after the second AZD1222 dose. The sequence derives from an adult who received the AZD1222 COVID-19 vaccine. Written as DNA, the CDR3 is TGCGCCAGCAGCTCCTTGGGGGGGGACCCGAACACTGAAGCTTTCTTT. It specifies CASSSLGGDPNTEAFF.